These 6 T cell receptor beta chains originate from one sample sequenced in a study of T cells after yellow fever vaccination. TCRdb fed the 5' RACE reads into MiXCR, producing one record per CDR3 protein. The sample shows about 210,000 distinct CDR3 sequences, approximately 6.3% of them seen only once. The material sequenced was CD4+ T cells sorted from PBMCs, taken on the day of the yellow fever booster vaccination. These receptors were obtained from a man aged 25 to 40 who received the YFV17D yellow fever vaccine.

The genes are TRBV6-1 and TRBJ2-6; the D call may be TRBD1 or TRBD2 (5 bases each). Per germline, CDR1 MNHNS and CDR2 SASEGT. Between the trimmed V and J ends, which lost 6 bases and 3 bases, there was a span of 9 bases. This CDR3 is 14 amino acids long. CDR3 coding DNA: TGTGCCAGCAGACAGGACTTTGGGGCCAACGTCCTGACTTTC. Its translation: CASRQDFGANVLTF.

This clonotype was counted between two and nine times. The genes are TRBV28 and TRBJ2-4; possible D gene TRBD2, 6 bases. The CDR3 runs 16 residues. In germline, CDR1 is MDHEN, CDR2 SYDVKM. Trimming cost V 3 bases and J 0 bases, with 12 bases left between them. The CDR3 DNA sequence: TGTGCCAGCAGTTTTGGGGGGACGGTAGCCAAAAACATTCAGTACTTC. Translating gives CASSFGGTVAKNIQYF.

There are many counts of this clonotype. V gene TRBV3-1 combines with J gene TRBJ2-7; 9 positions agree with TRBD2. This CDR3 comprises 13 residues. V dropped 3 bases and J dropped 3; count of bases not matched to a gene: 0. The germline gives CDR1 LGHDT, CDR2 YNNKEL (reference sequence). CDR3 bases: TGTGCCAGCAGCCAGCGGGAGGGCTACGAGCAGTACTTC. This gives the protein CASSQREGYEQYF.

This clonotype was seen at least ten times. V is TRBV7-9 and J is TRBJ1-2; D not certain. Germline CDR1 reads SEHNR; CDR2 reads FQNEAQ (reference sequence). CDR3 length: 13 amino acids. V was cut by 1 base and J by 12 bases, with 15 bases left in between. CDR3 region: CASSLGQERENTF. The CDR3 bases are TGTGCCAGCAGCTTAGGCCAGGAGAGGGAGAACACCTTC.

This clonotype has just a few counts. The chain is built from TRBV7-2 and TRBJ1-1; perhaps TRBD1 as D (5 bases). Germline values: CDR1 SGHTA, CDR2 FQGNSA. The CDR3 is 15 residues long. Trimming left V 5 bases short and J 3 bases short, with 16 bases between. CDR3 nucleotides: TGTGCCAGCAGCCCGTTGGGGCGCTCCCACACTGAAGCTTTCTTT. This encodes CASSPLGRSHTEAFF. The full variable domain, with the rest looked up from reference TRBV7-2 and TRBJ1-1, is GAGVSQSPSNKVTEKGKDVELRCDPISGHTALYWYRQSLGQGLEFLIYFQGNSAPDKSGLPSDRFSAERTGGSVSTLTIQRTQQEDSAVYLCASSPLGRSHTEAFFGQGTRLTVV.

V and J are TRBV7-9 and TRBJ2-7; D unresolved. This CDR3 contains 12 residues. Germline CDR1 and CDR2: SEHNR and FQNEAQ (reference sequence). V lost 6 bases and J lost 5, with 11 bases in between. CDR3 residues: CASSFTANEQYF. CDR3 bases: TGTGCCAGCAGTTTCACAGCGAACGAGCAGTACTTC.